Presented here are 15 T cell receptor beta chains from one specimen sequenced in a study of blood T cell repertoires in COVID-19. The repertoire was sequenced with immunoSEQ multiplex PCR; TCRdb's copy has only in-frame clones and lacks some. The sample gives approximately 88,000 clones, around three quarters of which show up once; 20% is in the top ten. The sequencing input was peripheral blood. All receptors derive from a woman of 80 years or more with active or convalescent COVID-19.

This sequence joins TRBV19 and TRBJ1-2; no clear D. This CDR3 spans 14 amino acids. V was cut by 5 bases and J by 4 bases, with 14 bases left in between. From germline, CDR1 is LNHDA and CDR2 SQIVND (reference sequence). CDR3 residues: CASSSLEKSYGYTF. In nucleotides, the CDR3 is TGTGCCAGTAGTTCACTTGAGAAGTCCTATGGCTACACCTTC.

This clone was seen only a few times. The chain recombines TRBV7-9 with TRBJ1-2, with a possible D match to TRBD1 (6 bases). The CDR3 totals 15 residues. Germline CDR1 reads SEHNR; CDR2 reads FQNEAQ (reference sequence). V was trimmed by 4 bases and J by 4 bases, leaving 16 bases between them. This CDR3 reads CASSSLAGVGYGYTF. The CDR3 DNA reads TGTGCCAGCAGCTCCTTGGCAGGGGTGGGCTATGGCTACACCTTC.

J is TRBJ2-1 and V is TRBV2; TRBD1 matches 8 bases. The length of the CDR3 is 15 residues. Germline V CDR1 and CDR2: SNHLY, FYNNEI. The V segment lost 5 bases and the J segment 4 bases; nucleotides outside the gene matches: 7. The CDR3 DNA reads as TGTGCCAGCAGTAGATCCGGGACAGGATACAATGAGCAGTTCTTC. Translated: CASSRSGTGYNEQFF. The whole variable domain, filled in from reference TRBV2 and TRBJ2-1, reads EPEVTQTPSHQVTQMGQEVILRCVPISNHLYFYWYRQILGQKVEFLVSFYNNEISEKSEIFDDQFSVERPDGSNFTLKIRSTKLEDSAMYFCASSRSGTGYNEQFFGPGTRLTVL.

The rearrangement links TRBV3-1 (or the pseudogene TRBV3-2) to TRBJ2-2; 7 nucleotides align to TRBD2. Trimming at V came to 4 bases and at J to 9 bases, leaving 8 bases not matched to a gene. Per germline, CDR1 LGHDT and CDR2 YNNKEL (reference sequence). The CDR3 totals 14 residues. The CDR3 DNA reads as TGTGCCAGCAGCCCCCGAGGGAGGGTGTGGGAGCTGTTTTTT. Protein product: CASSPRGRVWELFF.

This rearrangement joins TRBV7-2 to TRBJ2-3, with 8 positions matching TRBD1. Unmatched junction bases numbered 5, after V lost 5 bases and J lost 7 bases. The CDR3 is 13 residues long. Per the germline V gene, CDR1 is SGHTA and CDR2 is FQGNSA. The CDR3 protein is CASSLDRGHTQYF. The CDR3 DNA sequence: TGTGCCAGCAGCCTTGACAGGGGACATACGCAGTATTTT.

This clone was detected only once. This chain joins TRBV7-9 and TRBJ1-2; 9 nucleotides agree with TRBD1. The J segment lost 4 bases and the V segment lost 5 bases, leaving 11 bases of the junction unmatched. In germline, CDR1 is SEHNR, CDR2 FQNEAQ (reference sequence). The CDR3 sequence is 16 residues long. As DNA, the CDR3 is TGTGCCAGCAGCACTTACAGGGGGCGCTTTTCCTATGGCTACACCTTC. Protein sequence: CASSTYRGRFSYGYTF.

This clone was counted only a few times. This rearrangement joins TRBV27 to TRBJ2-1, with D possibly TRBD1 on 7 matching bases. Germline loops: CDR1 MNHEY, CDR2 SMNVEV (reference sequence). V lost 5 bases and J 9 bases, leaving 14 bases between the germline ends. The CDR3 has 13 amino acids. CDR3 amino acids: CASSINRGGEQFF. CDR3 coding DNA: TGTGCCAGCAGTATAAACAGGGGAGGTGAGCAGTTCTTC.

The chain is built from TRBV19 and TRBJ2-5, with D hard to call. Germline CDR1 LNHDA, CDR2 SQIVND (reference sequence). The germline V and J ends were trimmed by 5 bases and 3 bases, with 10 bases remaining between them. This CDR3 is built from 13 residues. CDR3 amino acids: CASSFSREETQYF. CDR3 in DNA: TGTGCCAGTAGTTTCTCCCGGGAAGAGACCCAGTACTTC.

CDR3 loop: CASSQDMDRGEVYEQYF. CDR3 sequence (DNA): TGTGCCAGCAGCCAAGATATGGACAGGGGGGAAGTTTACGAGCAGTACTTC. The V and J genes are TRBV3-1 (or the pseudogene TRBV3-2) and TRBJ2-7; 10 bases are a match to TRBD1. Germline V gives CDR1 LGHDT, CDR2 YNNKEL (reference sequence). Trimming took 0 bases from V and 4 from J; bases not matched to a gene: 9. The CDR3 runs 17 residues.

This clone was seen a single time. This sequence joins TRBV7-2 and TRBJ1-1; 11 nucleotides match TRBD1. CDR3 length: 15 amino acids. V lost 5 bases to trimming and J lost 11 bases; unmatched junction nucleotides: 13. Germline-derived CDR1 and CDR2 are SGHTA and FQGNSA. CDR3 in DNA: TGTGCCAGCAGCCTAAGTAGGACAGGGGGCGGTGGGGCTTTCTTT. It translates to CASSLSRTGGGGAFF.

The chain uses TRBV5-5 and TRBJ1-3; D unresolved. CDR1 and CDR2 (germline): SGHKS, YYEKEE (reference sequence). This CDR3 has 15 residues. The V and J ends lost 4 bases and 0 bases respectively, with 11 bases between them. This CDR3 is CASSPVGYSGNTIYF. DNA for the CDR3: TGTGCCAGCAGCCCGGTCGGGTACTCTGGAAACACCATATATTTT.

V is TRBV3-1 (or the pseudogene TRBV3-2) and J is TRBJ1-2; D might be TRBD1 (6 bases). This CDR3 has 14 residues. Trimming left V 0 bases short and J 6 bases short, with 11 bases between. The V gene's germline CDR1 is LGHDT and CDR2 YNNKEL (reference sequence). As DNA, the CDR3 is TGTGCCAGCAGCCAAGACAGACAGGCTAATGGCTACACCTTC. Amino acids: CASSQDRQANGYTF.

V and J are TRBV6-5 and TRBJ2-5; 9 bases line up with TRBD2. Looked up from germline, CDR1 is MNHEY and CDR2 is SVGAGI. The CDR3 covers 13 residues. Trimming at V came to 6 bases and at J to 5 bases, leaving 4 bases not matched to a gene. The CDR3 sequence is CASRLAGAETQYF. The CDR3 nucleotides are TGTGCCAGCAGATTAGCGGGGGCGGAGACCCAGTACTTC.

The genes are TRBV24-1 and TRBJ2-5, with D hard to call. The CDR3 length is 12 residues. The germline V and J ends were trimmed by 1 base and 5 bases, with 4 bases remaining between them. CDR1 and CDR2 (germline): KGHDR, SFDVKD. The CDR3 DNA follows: TGTGCCACCAGTGATTTTAGCGAGACCCAGTACTTC. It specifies CATSDFSETQYF.

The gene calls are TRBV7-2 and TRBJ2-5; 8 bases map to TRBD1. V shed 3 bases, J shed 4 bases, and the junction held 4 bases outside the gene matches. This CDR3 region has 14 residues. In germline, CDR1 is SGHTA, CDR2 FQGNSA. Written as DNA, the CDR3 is TGTGCCAGCAGCTTTGGACAGGGAGGAGAGACCCAGTACTTC. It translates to CASSFGQGGETQYF.